The rows below give T cell receptor beta chains drawn from one sample of a study of cytomegalovirus exposure and HLA in healthy donors. The assay was immunoSEQ multiplex PCR, and TCRdb's table has in-frame clones only and misses some. Of roughly 100,000 clones in the sample, roughly three quarters were seen once. Material: PBMCs. The receptors come from a man aged 25-45 years in good health and CMV-seronegative. Each CDR3 is given with its conserved first and last residue.

CASSLTGGKGYEQYF	TRBV7-3
CASSSSPGVAGERSYEQYF	TRBV27
CASSVTGNVGTEAFF	TRBV5-1
CASSIDTSGNTIYF	TRBV19
CASSLQSGASTEAFF	TRBV27
CASSQELFDEQYF	TRBV4-3
CASSFANTGELFF	TRBV5-1
CASSYLRGQGHNEQFF	TRBV6-6
CASSPLGGREDEQFF	TRBV7-2
CASSLDPSGAGTDTQYF	TRBV5-1
CASSLTPPQYNEQFF	TRBV7-3
CASSLGRSPNGYTF	TRBV18
CASSIQPGVQNIQYF	TRBV19
CASSLNPTFQETQYF	TRBV7-7
CASSHQLLTPGGEYEQYF	TRBV4-3
CASSPGTGNLYEQYF	TRBV5-4
CASSLSPPGANGEKLFF	TRBV11-3
CASSLAQAPKNIQYF	TRBV28
CASSPGTAYAKNIQYF	TRBV4-1
CASSIATGLSEAFF	TRBV19
CASSPQGYNEQFF	TRBV18
CASSFLDTQYF	TRBV10-1
CASSGTGLAGYYNEQFF	TRBV19
CASSLLAGSGRSNEQFF	TRBV5-1
CASSRDDRLSYNEQFF	TRBV5-1
CASSPIQGANEQFF	TRBV7-9
CASSSDRITAFF	TRBV7-6
CASSHGAYEQYF	TRBV5-1
CASTPPGNRAEQYF	TRBV5-4
CASSANWGQGNEKLFF	TRBV9
CASSLWGQGPYYEQYF	TRBV28
CASSRGQGMEKLFF	TRBV13
CASSPRLLAGGYNEQFF	TRBV7-2
CASSLGLVNYEQYF	TRBV11-2
CAISELAGHSYEQYF	TRBV10-3
CASRTASNQPQHF	TRBV10-3
CASSFRRAHTDTQYF	TRBV25-1
CSVLTGGSTNYGYTF	TRBV29-1
CASSKDRQAYGYTF	TRBV6-5
CASSQTYSGNTIYF	TRBV6-5
CASSQTGNTIYF	TRBV6-5
CASSVTQNTEAFF	TRBV5-1
CASSLAGSGNTEAFF	TRBV7-9
CASQPPTGQGYEQYF	TRBV6-6